The rows below give T cell receptor beta chains drawn from one sample of a study of cytomegalovirus exposure and HLA in healthy donors. Here immunoSEQ multiplex PCR was the method, and the copy in TCRdb shows in-frame clones only, minus some. This table has about 210,000 clones, about 80% appearing once. Sequenced: PBMCs. The receptors come from a middle-aged man in good health and CMV-seropositive. CDR3s include the opening cysteine and the closing phenylalanine or tryptophan. The D gene is left open where the match is weak. Clone size is shown for a subset of rows, as once, few, many or a class of expanded clone.

d_call clone_size j_call v_call cdr3_aa cdr3_nt
NA NA TRBJ2-3 TRBV6-5 CASGRRATPTDTQYF TGTGCCAGCGGGCGGCGGGCCACCCCCACAGATACGCAGTATTTT
NA few TRBJ1-1 TRBV15 CATSRQGMNTEAFF TGTGCCACCAGCAGACAGGGGATGAACACTGAAGCTTTCTTT
NA NA TRBJ2-7 TRBV25-1 CASSGTAREQYF TGTGCCAGCAGTGGGACAGCGCGCGAGCAGTACTTC
NA NA TRBJ2-7 TRBV7-3 CASSFGGFRDEQYF TGTGCCAGCAGCTTCGGGGGTTTCAGGGACGAGCAGTACTTC
NA few TRBJ1-1 TRBV19 CASSIDATVMNTEAFF TGTGCCAGTAGTATAGACGCTACAGTGATGAACACTGAAGCTTTCTTT
TRBD1 NA TRBJ1-2 TRBV28 CASSFGTGRGYTF TGTGCCAGCAGCTTCGGGACAGGGCGGGGCTACACCTTC
NA NA TRBJ1-5 TRBV2 CASSSTASNQPQHF TGTGCCAGCAGTTCTACAGCTAGCAATCAGCCCCAGCATTTT
NA NA TRBJ1-4 TRBV18 CASSPGGEKLFF TGTGCCAGCTCACCAGGGGGCGAAAAACTGTTTTTT
TRBD2 few TRBJ2-3 TRBV5-1 CASSLAAAGGADTQYF TGCGCCAGCAGCCTCGCGGCGGCCGGGGGGGCAGATACGCAGTATTTT
NA NA TRBJ2-7 TRBV20-1 CSAMRGGEQYF TGCAGTGCTATGAGGGGGGGCGAGCAGTACTTC
TRBD1 NA TRBJ1-1 TRBV7-9 CASSSSGGGTEAFF TGTGCCAGCAGTTCATCAGGGGGCGGCACTGAAGCTTTCTTT
TRBD1 NA TRBJ2-5 TRBV6-5 CASSSTGRETQYF TGTGCCAGCAGTTCGACAGGGCGTGAGACCCAGTACTTC
TRBD2 NA TRBJ2-7 TRBV28 CASIGVGLGAYEQYF TGTGCCAGCATCGGAGTAGGACTAGGGGCCTACGAGCAGTACTTC
TRBD1 NA TRBJ1-1 TRBV19 CASSLQGALVNTEAFF TGTGCCAGTAGTCTCCAGGGGGCATTGGTGAACACTGAAGCTTTCTTT
NA once TRBJ1-1 TRBV5-4 CASSLGVVDTEAFF TGTGCCAGCAGCTTGGGTGTAGTGGACACTGAAGCTTTCTTT
TRBD1 NA TRBJ1-2 TRBV19 CASTSNRQGARGYTF TGTGCCAGTACCTCAAACAGACAGGGGGCGCGAGGCTACACCTTC
TRBD1 NA TRBJ1-5 TRBV6-5 CASSPGTGGSQPQHF TGTGCCAGCAGTCCCGGGACAGGGGGGAGTCAGCCCCAGCATTTT
NA NA TRBJ1-6 TRBV29-1 CSARDSPLHF TGCAGCGCGAGGGATTCACCCCTCCACTTT
TRBD1 NA TRBJ2-7 TRBV18 CASSPGTGGYEQYF TGTGCCAGCTCACCCGGGACAGGGGGGTACGAGCAGTACTTC
NA NA TRBJ2-3 TRBV7-9 CASSPETDTQYF TGTGCCAGCAGCCCAGAAACAGATACGCAGTATTTT
NA NA TRBJ1-3 TRBV7-8 CASSLGAGSGNTIYF TGTGCCAGCAGCTTAGGGGCAGGGTCTGGAAACACCATATATTTT
TRBD1 once TRBJ2-5 TRBV5-1 CASSPGDRASEETQYF TGCGCCAGCAGCCCGGGGGACAGGGCAAGCGAAGAGACCCAGTACTTC
NA NA TRBJ2-4 TRBV6-6 CAARTPGAKNIQYF TGTGCCGCCCGCACCCCGGGAGCCAAAAACATTCAGTACTTC
NA NA TRBJ1-2 TRBV6-1 CASSDRNYGYTF TGTGCCAGCAGCGACAGAAACTATGGCTACACCTTC
TRBD1 few TRBJ1-2 TRBV7-6 CASSPGTGGYGYTF TGTGCCAGCAGCCCCGGGACAGGGGGCTATGGCTACACCTTC
TRBD1 NA TRBJ1-2 TRBV2 CATRQGASSYGYTF TGTGCCACCCGACAGGGGGCCTCTAGCTATGGCTACACCTTC
TRBD1 NA TRBJ1-1 TRBV10-1 CASTPRDRGLTEAFF TGCGCCAGCACCCCACGGGACAGGGGGTTAACTGAAGCTTTCTTT
NA NA TRBJ2-3 TRBV5-1 CASSLSRTGGTDTQYF TGCGCCAGCAGCTTGAGTCGGACGGGAGGCACAGATACGCAGTATTTT
NA NA TRBJ2-7 TRBV7-9 CSSSLEQGKQYF TGTTCCAGCAGCTTAGAACAGGGAAAGCAGTACTTC
TRBD2 NA TRBJ2-3 TRBV29-1 CSVEWLAGGTDTQYF TGCAGCGTTGAATGGTTAGCGGGAGGCACAGATACGCAGTATTTT
NA few TRBJ1-2 TRBV11-2 CASSLGLFYGYTF TGTGCCAGCAGCTTAGGGCTTTTCTATGGCTACACCTTC
TRBD1 NA TRBJ1-4 TRBV25-1 CASSELGLGGANEKLFF TGTGCCAGCAGTGAATTGGGGTTAGGGGGCGCTAATGAAAAACTGTTTTTT
TRBD2 NA TRBJ2-7 TRBV27 CASSLGSPRSGSFYEQYF TGTGCCAGCAGTTTAGGAAGCCCTCGGAGCGGGAGCTTCTACGAGCAGTACTTC
NA NA TRBJ2-2 TRBV7-9 CASSQEVAGANTGELFF TGTGCCAGCAGCCAAGAGGTGGCTGGAGCGAACACCGGGGAGCTGTTTTTT
TRBD1 NA TRBJ1-2 TRBV7-9 CASSFSTGQVNYGYTF TGTGCCAGCAGCTTCTCCACCGGACAGGTTAACTATGGCTACACCTTC
TRBD1 NA TRBJ1-6 TRBV7-2 CASSLTGRGVNSPLHF TGTGCCAGCAGCTTGACGGGCAGGGGGGTAAATTCACCCCTCCACTTT
TRBD1 few TRBJ1-4 TRBV5-1 CASTPWGQSNEKLFF TGCGCCAGCACCCCGTGGGGACAGTCTAATGAAAAACTGTTTTTT
NA NA TRBJ2-2 TRBV30 CAWSVRGAGTGELFF TGTGCCTGGAGTGTACGGGGGGCGGGCACCGGGGAGCTGTTTTTT
TRBD1 NA TRBJ1-6 TRBV5-6 CASSSNRQGRNSPLHF TGTGCCAGCAGCTCGAACAGACAGGGTAGAAATTCACCCCTCCACTTT
TRBD1 NA TRBJ1-3 TRBV19 CASSVRQGGISGNTIYF TGTGCCAGTAGTGTGCGACAGGGGGGCATCTCTGGAAACACCATATATTTT
TRBD2 NA TRBJ2-3 TRBV7-9 CASSRNLAGNTDTQYF TGTGCCAGCAGCCGAAACTTAGCGGGGAACACAGATACGCAGTATTTT
NA NA TRBJ1-5 TRBV12-5 CASGLHFGSNQPQHF TGTGCTAGTGGTTTGCACTTCGGGAGCAATCAGCCCCAGCATTTT
TRBD1 NA TRBJ1-5 TRBV6-5 CASRTGGSNQPQHF TGTGCCAGCAGAACAGGGGGTAGCAATCAGCCCCAGCATTTT
TRBD2 NA TRBJ2-3 TRBV7-2 CASSSPGLAGQGDTQYF TGTGCCAGCAGCTCCCCGGGACTAGCGGGACAAGGAGATACGCAGTATTTT
NA NA TRBJ1-3 TRBV9 CASSVTSTGLSGNTIYF TGTGCCAGCAGCGTAACTTCTACAGGGTTATCTGGAAACACCATATATTTT
TRBD2 NA TRBJ2-3 TRBV20-1 CSAGGTDTQYF TGCAGTGCCGGGGGGACAGATACGCAGTATTTT
TRBD1 NA TRBJ2-7 TRBV7-9 CASSSRDRGYEQYF TGTGCCAGCAGCTCCCGGGACAGGGGATACGAGCAGTACTTC
NA once TRBJ1-4 TRBV19 CASSTQARDNVKLFF TGTGCCAGTAGTACCCAGGCACGCGATAACGTAAAACTGTTTTTT
NA NA TRBJ2-1 TRBV4-3 CASSEVWGHEQFF TGCGCCAGCAGCGAAGTGTGGGGGCATGAGCAGTTCTTC
NA NA TRBJ1-2 TRBV7-2 CASSLPRSNYGYTF TGTGCCAGCAGCTTACCCCGGTCTAACTATGGCTACACCTTC
TRBD1 NA TRBJ2-7 TRBV7-9 CASSLGDRGSSKQYF TGTGCCAGCAGCTTAGGAGACAGGGGTTCCTCTAAGCAGTACTTC
TRBD1 NA TRBJ1-2 TRBV4-1 CASSQRTGPHGYTF TGCGCCAGCAGCCAGAGGACAGGGCCCCATGGCTACACCTTC
TRBD2 NA TRBJ2-6 TRBV6-5 CASSGGSSGANVLTF TGTGCCAGCTCGGGAGGTTCCTCTGGGGCCAACGTCCTGACTTTC